This TCR beta chain appears in the sequencing data of a study of response to subunit inactivated influenza vaccine. Study-level findings and limits: It was suggested by the authors that few new T cells are recruited by each seasonal influenza vaccination.

CDR1 is DFQATT and CDR2 is SNEGSKA in the germline V gene (reference sequence). The CDR3 is 12 amino acids. V was cut by 4 bases and J by 5 bases, with 11 bases left in between. Concerning this clonotype itself: Antigen: not known.

TCRdb re-called the RT-PCR reads with MiXCR, one entry per CDR3 protein. The sample shows around 530,000 distinct CDR3 sequences, 15% to 20% of them seen only once. The chain combines TRBV20-1 with TRBJ2-5; a possible D gene is TRBD1 (6 bases). Source: CD4+ T cells sorted from PBMCs, taken approximately 25 months after vaccination. The origin of this receptor is a man between 45 and 75 years old who received an inactivated influenza vaccine. Here the CDR3 DNA reads TGCAGTGCTAACCGGGACACTGAGACCCAGTACTTC. It codes for CSANRDTETQYF.